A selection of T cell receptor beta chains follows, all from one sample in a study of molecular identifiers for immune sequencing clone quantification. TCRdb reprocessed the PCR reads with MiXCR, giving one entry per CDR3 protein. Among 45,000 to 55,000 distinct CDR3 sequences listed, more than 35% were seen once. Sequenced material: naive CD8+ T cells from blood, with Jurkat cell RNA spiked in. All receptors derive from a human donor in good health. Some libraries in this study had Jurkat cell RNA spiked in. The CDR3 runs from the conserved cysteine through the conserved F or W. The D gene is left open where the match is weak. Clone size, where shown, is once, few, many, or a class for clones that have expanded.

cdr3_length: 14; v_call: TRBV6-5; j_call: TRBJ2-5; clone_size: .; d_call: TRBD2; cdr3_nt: TGTGCCAGCAGTTATTTTGCGGGAGTAGAGACCCAGTACTTC; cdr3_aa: CASSYFAGVETQYF
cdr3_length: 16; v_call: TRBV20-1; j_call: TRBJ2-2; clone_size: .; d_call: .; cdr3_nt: TGCAGTGCTCCGCCCTTCGGGACCTCCGGAACCGGGGAGCTGTTTTTT; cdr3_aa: CSAPPFGTSGTGELFF
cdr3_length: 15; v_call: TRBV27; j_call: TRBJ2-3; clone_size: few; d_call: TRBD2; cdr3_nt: TGTGCCAGCAGTTTAGCGGGAGGGCCTGGATATACGCAGTATTTT; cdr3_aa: CASSLAGGPGYTQYF
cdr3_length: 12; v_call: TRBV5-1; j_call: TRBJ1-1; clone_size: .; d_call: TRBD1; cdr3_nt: TGCGCCAGCAGCGGACAGGGTTCTGAAGCTTTCTTT; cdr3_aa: CASSGQGSEAFF
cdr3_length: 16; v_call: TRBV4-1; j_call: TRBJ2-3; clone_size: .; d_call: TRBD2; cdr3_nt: TGCGCCAGCCGCCAAGAGGCGGCGGGAGTCCCAGATACGCAGTATTTT; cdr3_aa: CASRQEAAGVPDTQYF
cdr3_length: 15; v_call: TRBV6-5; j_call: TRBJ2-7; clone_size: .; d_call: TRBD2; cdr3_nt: TGTGCCACCTCTTTAGCGGGGAAGAGCTCCTACGAGCAGTACTTC; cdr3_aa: CATSLAGKSSYEQYF
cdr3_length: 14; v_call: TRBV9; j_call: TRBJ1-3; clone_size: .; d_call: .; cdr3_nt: TGTGCCAGCAGCGCGCAAGAGGAGAGAAACACCATATATTTT; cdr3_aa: CASSAQEERNTIYF
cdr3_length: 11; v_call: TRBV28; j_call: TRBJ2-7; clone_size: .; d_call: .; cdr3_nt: TGTGCCAGCAGGGTCCTCCACGAGCAGTACTTC; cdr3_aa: CASRVLHEQYF
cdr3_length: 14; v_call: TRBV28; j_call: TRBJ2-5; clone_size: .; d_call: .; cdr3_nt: TGTGCCAGCAGTTTCGGGGACGGCCGAGAGACCCAGTACTTC; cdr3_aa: CASSFGDGRETQYF
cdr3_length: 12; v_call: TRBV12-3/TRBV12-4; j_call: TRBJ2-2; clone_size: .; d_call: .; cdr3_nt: TGTGCCGTCGGCAGGTACACCGGGGAGCTGGTATTT; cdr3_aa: CAVGRYTGELVF
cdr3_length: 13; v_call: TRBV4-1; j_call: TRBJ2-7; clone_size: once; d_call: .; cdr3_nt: TGTGCCAGCAGCCAAGATACCGGGGTCGAGCAGTACTTC; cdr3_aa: CASSQDTGVEQYF
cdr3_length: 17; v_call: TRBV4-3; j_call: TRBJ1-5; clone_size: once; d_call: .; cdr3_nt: TGCGCCAGCAGCCAAGATGTCGCAGCGGGAGTCACAGATACGCAGCATTTT; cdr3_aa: CASSQDVAAGVTDTQHF
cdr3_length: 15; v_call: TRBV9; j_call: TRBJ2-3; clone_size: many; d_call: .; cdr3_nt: TGTGCCAGCAGCGTAGGACAGGTTTCGACAGATACGCAGTATTTT; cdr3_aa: CASSVGQVSTDTQYF
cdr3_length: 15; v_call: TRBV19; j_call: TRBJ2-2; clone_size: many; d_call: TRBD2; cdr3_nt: TGTGCCAGTAATTTCGGGACTAGCGGCACCGGGGAGCTGTTTTTT; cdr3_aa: CASNFGTSGTGELFF
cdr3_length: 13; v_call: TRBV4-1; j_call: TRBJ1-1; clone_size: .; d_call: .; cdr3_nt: TGCGCCAGCGGAGGGTTTAGCGATACTGAATCTTTCTTT; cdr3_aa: CASGGFSDTESFF
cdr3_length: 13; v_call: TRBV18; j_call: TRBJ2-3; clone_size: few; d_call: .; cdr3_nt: TGTGCCAGCTCACCAGCAGATACAGATACGCAGTATTTT; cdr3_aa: CASSPADTDTQYF
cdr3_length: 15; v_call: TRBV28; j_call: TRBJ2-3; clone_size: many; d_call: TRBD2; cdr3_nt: TGTGCCAGCAGTCCAAGCGGGAGACCCACGGATACGCAGTATTTT; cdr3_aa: CASSPSGRPTDTQYF
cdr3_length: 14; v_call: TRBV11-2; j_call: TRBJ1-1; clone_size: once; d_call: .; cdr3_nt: TGTGCCAGCAGCGTTCCCGGGGCACGGACTGAAGCTTTCTTT; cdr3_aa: CASSVPGARTEAFF
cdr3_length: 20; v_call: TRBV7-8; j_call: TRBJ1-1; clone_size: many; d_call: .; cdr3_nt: TGTGCCAGCAGCTCCGAGTTTAGGTTCCGGGACACAAGGGGCAACACTGAAGCTTTCTTT; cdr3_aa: CASSSEFRFRDTRGNTEAFF
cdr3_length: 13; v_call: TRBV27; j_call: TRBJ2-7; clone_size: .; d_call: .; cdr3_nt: TGTGCCAGCAGTTTATCGGCAGGTTTCGAGCAGTACTTC; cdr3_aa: CASSLSAGFEQYF
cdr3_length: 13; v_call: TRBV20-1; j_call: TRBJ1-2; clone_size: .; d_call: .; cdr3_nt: TGCAGTGCTAGAGATCCTGATAACTATAGCTACACCTTC; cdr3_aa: CSARDPDNYSYTF
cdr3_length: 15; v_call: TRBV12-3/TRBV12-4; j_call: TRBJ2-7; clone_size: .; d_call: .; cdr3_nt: TGTGCCAGCAGTTTTAGTCTAGTGGGTTTCTACGAGCAGTACTTC; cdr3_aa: CASSFSLVGFYEQYF
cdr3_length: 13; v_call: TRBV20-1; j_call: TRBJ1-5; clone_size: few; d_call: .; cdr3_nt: TGCAGTGCCCGTCTGGGCGTGAATCAGCCCCAGCATTTT; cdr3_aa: CSARLGVNQPQHF
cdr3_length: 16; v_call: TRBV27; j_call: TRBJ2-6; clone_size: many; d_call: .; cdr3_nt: TGTGCCAGCAGTTTAGTGCAGCGCTCTGGGGCCAACGTCCTGACTTTC; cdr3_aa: CASSLVQRSGANVLTF
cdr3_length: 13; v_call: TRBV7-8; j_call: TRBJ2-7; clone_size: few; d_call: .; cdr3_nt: TGTGCCAGCAGCCCGGGGACATTTTACGAGCAGTACTTC; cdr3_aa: CASSPGTFYEQYF
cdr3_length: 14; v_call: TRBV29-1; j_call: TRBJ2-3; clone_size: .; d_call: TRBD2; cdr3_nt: TGCAGCGTTGTGGGCGGGAGGGCTGGAGATACGCAGTATTTT; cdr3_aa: CSVVGGRAGDTQYF
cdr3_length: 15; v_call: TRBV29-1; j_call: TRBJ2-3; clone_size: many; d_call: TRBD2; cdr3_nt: TGCAGCGTTGGAGTAGCGGGATTTGTCACAGATACGCAGTATTTT; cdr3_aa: CSVGVAGFVTDTQYF
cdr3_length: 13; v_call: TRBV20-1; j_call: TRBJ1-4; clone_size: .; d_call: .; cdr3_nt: TGCAGTGCTATAGACGGCGAGGAGCAAAAACTGTTTTTT; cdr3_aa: CSAIDGEEQKLFF
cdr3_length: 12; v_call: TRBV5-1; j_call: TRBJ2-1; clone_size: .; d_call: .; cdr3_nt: TGCGCCAGCAGCTTGGGATACAATGAGCAGGTCTTC; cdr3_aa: CASSLGYNEQVF
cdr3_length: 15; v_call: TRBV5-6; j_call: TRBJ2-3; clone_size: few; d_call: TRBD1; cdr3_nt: TGTGCCAGCAGCCCCGGGACAGTCTTACTAGATACGCAGTATTTT; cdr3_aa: CASSPGTVLLDTQYF
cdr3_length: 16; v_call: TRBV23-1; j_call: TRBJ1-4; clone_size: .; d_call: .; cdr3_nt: TGCGCCAGCAACCACGGTGGGCAAGCAACTAATGAAAAACTGTTTTTT; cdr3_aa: CASNHGGQATNEKLFF
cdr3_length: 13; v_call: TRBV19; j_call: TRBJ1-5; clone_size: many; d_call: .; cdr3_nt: TGTGCCAGTAGCACATGGGGCAATCAGCCCCAGCATTTT; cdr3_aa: CASSTWGNQPQHF
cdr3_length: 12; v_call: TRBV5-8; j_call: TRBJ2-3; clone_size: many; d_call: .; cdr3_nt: TGTGCCAGCAGCTTGGGTGTTGATACGCAGTATTTT; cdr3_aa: CASSLGVDTQYF
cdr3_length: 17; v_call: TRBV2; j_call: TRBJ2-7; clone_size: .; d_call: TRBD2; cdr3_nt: TGTGCCAGCAGTGAGACCGCTTTAACTAGCGGGAGGTACGAGCAGTACTTC; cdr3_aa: CASSETALTSGRYEQYF
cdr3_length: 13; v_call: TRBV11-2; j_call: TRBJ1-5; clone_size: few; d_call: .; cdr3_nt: TGTGCCAGCTCTTGGACAGTCAATCAGCCCCAGCATTTT; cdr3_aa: CASSWTVNQPQHF
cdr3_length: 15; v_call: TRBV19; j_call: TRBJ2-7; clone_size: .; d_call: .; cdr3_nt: TGTGCCAGTAGTTTGGGCCCACTCCTAGGGTACGAGCAGTACTTC; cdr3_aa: CASSLGPLLGYEQYF
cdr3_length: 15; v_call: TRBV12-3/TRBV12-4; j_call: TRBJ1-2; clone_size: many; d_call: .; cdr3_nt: TGTGCCAGCAGTTTCGGGCCATCCCCTAACTATGGCTACACCTTC; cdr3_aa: CASSFGPSPNYGYTF
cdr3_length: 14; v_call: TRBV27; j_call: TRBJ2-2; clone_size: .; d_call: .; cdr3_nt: TGTGCCAGCAGTAGAGGACCAGCCACCGGGGAGCTGTTTTTT; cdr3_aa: CASSRGPATGELFF
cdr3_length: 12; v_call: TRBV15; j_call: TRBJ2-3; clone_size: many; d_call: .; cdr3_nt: TGTGCCACCAGCGACTTCACAGATACGCAGTATTTT; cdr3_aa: CATSDFTDTQYF
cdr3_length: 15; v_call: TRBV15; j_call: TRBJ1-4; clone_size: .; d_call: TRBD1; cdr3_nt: TGTGCCACCAGCGGATTGACAGGGCGGAATGAAAAACTGTTTTTT; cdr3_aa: CATSGLTGRNEKLFF
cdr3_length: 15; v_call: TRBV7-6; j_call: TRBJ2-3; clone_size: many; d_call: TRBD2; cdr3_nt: TGTGCCAGCAGCCCCTCCGGGACTAGCGCAGATACGCAGTATTTT; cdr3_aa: CASSPSGTSADTQYF
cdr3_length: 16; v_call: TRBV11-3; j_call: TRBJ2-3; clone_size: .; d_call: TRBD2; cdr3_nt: TGTGCCAGCAGTTCCGATAGCGGGATAGATGCAGATACGCAGTATTTT; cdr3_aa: CASSSDSGIDADTQYF
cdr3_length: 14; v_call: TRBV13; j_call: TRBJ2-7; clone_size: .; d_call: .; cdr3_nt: TGTGCCAGCAGCTTAGCAGGGCCGGCGACCGAGCAGTGCTTC; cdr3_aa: CASSLAGPATEQCF
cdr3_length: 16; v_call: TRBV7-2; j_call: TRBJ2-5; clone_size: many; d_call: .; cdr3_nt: TGTGCCAGCAAGAAAAAGAACAGGGAATTTGGAGAGACCCAGTACTTC; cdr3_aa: CASKKKNREFGETQYF
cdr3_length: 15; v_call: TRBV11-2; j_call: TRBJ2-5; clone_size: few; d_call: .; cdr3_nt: TGTGCCAGCAGCTTATGGTGGCAGGTTCAAGAGACCCAGTACTTC; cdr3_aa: CASSLWWQVQETQYF
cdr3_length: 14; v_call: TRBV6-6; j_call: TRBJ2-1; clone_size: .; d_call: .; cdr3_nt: TGTGCCAGCAGTTCCGCGGGGTCCTACAATGAGCAGTTCTTC; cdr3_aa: CASSSAGSYNEQFF
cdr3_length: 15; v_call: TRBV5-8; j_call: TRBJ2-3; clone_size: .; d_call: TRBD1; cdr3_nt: TGTGCCAGCAGCCCGGGACAGACCAGCACAGATACGCAGTATTTT; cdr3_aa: CASSPGQTSTDTQYF
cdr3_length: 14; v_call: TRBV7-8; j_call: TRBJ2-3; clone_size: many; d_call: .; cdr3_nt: TGTGCCAGCAGCTTTTGGAGGGCTGCTGATACGCAGTATTTT; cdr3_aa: CASSFWRAADTQYF
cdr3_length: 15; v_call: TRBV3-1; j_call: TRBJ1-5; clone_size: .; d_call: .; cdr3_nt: TGTGCCAGCTGCCTCCGGGCGGGTCCTAGTCAGCCCCAGCATTTT; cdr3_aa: CASCLRAGPSQPQHF
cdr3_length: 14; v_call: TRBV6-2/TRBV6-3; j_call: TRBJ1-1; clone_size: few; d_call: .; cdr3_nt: TGTGCCAGCAGTTACACGACAGTCTTGAGCGAAGCTTTCTTT; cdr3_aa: CASSYTTVLSEAFF
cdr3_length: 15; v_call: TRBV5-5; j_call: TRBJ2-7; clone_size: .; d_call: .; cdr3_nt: TGTGCCCGCAGCTTGGGGGGGGCGCTTTCCTACGAGCAGTACTTC; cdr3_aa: CARSLGGALSYEQYF
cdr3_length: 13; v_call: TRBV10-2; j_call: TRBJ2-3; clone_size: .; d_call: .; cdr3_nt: TGCGCCAGCACCTGGACCGGGAAGGATACGCAGTATTTT; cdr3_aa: CASTWTGKDTQYF
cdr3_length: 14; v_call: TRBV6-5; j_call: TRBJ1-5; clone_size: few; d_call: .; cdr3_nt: TGTGCCAGCAGTTCGACAGTTGATTATCAGCCCCAGCATTTT; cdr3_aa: CASSSTVDYQPQHF
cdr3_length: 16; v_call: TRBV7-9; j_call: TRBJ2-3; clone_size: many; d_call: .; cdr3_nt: TGTGCCAGCAGCGGGACCCCAGGGAGCGGCACAGATACGCAGTATTTT; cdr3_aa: CASSGTPGSGTDTQYF